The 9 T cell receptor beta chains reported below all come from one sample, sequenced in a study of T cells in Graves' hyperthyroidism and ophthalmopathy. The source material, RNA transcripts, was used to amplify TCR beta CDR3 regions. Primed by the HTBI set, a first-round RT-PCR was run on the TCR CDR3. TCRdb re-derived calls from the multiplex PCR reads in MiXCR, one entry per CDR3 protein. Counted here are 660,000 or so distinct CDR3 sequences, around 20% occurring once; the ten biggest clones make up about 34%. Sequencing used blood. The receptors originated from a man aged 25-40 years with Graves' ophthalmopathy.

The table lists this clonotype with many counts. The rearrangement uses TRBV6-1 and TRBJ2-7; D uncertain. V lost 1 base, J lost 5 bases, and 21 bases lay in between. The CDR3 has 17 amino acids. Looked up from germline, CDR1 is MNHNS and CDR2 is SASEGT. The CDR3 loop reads CASSEVGYFAFGDEQYF. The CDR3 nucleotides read TGTGCCAGCAGTGAAGTAGGATACTTTGCGTTTGGCGACGAGCAGTACTTC.

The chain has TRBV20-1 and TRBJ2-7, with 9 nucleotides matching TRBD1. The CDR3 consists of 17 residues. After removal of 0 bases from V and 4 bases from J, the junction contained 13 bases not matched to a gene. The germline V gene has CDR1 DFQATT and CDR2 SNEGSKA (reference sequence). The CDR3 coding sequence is TGCAGTGCTAGAGATTGGGATCAGGCGGGACAGGGTTACGAGCAGTACTTC. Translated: CSARDWDQAGQGYEQYF.

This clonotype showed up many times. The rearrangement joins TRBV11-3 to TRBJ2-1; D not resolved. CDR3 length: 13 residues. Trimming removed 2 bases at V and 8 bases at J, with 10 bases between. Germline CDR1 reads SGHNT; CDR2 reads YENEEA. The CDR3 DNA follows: TGTGCCAGCAGCTTATTCGCGTTTGATGAGCAGTTCTTC. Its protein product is CASSLFAFDEQFF.

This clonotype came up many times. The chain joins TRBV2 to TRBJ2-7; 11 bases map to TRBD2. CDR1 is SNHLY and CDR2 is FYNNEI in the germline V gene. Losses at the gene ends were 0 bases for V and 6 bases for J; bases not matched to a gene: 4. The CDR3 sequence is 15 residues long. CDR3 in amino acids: CASSEAGLAGGEQYF. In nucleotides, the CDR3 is TGTGCCAGCAGTGAAGCGGGGCTAGCGGGAGGCGAGCAGTACTTC. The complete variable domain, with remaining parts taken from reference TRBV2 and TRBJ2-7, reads EPEVTQTPSHQVTQMGQEVILRCVPISNHLYFYWYRQILGQKVEFLVSFYNNEISEKSEIFDDQFSVERPDGSNFTLKIRSTKLEDSAMYFCASSEAGLAGGEQYFGPGTRLTVT.

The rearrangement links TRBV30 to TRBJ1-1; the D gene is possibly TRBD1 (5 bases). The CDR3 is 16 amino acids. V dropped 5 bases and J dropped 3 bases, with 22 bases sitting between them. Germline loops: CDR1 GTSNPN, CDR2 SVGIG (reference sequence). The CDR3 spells CAWSKVGGKGDTEAFF. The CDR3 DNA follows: TGTGCCTGGTCGAAAGTGGGGGGTAAAGGAGACACTGAAGCTTTCTTT.

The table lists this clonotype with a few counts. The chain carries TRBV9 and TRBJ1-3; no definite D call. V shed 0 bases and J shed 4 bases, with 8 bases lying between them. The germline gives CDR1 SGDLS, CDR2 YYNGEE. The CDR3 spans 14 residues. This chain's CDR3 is CASSVGDAGNTIYF. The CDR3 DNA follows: TGTGCCAGCAGCGTAGGTGACGCCGGAAACACCATATATTTT.

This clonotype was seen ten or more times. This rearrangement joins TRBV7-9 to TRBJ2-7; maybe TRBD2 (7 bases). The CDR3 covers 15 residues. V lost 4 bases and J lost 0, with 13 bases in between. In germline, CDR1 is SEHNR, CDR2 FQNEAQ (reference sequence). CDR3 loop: CASSSGGQSSYEQYF. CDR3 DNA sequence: TGTGCCAGCAGCTCGGGAGGACAGAGCTCCTACGAGCAGTACTTC.

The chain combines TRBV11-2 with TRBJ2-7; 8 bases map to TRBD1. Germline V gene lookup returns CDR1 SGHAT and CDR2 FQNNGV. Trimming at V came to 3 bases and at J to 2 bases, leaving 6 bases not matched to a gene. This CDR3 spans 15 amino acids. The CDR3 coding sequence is TGTGCCAGCAGCTTCCGACAGGGGCGGCCCTACGAGCAGTACTTC. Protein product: CASSFRQGRPYEQYF.

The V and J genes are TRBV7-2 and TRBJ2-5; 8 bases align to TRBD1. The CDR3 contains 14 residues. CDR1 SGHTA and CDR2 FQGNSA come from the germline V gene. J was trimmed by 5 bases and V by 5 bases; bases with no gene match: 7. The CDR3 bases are TGTGCCAGCAGCCCAGGGGGCCTCACCGAGACCCAGTACTTC. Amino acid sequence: CASSPGGLTETQYF.